This T cell receptor (beta chain) is drawn from a study of CD8+CD57+ T cells in acquired aplastic anemia. Looking at the study overall: The sorted CD4+ and CD8+ cells yielded an average roughly 3 ug of DNA.

Genomic DNA acted as the template from which TCR beta VDJ combination and CDR3 sequence profiling were carried out. TCRdb re-derived calls from the reads in MiXCR, one entry per CDR3 protein. Counted here are about 190,000 distinct CDR3 sequences, around 50% occurring once; the ten biggest clones make up around a sixth. This receptor was taken from a human donor in good health, serving as a control. The sample comprised sorted CD4+, CD8+, or CD8+CD57+ T cells (not recorded which) from PBMCs.

CDR3 DNA: TGTGCCAGCAGTTACTCGAGAGGGGTGAACACTGAAGCTTTCTTT. This translates into CASSYSRGVNTEAFF. The V and J genes are TRBV6-5 and TRBJ1-1; maybe TRBD1 (5 bases). V lost 0 bases to trimming and J lost 0 bases, with 8 bases between them. CDR1 and CDR2 from the germline V gene are MNHEY and SVGAGI. This CDR3 region has 15 residues.